Presented here are 25 T cell receptor beta chains from one specimen sequenced in a study of T cells in Graves' hyperthyroidism and ophthalmopathy. Using RNA transcripts as the source, TCR beta CDR3 regions were amplified. The TCR CDR3 first-round RT-PCR relied on the HTBI primer set. TCRdb re-derived calls from the multiplex PCR reads in MiXCR, one entry per CDR3 protein. The repertoire includes over 250,000 distinct CDR3 sequences, approximately 14% of them detected once, and approximately 35% sits in the top ten. The sequenced sample consisted of blood. The source is a woman aged 40 to 50 with Graves' ophthalmopathy.

Comment on this clonotype: A much larger clone lies a single base off, so this may be a read error. The rearrangement uses TRBV7-2 and TRBJ2-1; the D call may be TRBD1 or TRBD2 (6 bases each). The length of the CDR3 is 14 residues. Per germline, CDR1 SGHTA and CDR2 FQGNSA. The CDR3 sequence is CASRLDLGGLEQFF. The CDR3 DNA reads as TGTGCCAGCCGCTTAGATTTGGGGGGCCTTGAGCAGTTCTTC.

The chain combines TRBV7-9 with TRBJ2-2; D possibly corresponds to TRBD1 (5 bases). V was trimmed by 5 bases and J by 4 bases, leaving 17 bases between them. The CDR3 has 16 residues. CDR1 SEHNR and CDR2 FQNEAQ come from the germline V gene (reference sequence). Here the CDR3 DNA reads TGTGCCAGCAGCCGAAGCCAGACAGAGTCCACCGGGGAGCTGTTTTTT. Protein sequence: CASSRSQTESTGELFF.

This clonotype was seen at least ten times. V is TRBV28 and J is TRBJ1-2; D remains unclear. The CDR3 is made up of 15 amino acids. Germline assignment: CDR1 MDHEN and CDR2 SYDVKM. The germline V and J ends were trimmed by 3 bases and 11 bases, with 22 bases remaining between them. CDR3 nucleotide sequence: TGTGCCAGCAGTTTCCTGGAGGGCCGTATAGTAGGTTACACCTTC. This encodes CASSFLEGRIVGYTF.

CDR3 DNA: TGCAGTGCGACGGGCGGAGGGAGCAATCAGCCCCAGCATTTT. Translating it yields CSATGGGSNQPQHF. V is TRBV20-1 and J is TRBJ1-5, with D unclear. The germline CDR1 and CDR2 sequences are DFQATT and SNEGSKA (reference sequence). Trimming removed 6 bases from V and 1 base from J, with 13 bases in between. The CDR3 sequence is 14 residues long.

For the CDR3, the DNA is TGTGCCAGCAGTTTAAGGTCCGGGGTATCCTCCAAAGAGACCCAGTACTTC. This sequence encodes CASSLRSGVSSKETQYF. This chain connects TRBV27 to TRBJ2-5, with D tentatively TRBD2 (5 bases). This CDR3 spans 17 amino acids. V lost 2 bases and J 3 bases, leaving 19 bases between the germline ends. CDR1 and CDR2 from the germline V gene are MNHEY and SMNVEV (reference sequence).

Ten or more counts support this clonotype. CDR3 sequence: CASSFVRVQDTQYF. The DNA for the CDR3 is TGCGCCAGCAGCTTCGTCCGGGTGCAAGATACGCAGTATTTT. The chain couples TRBV5-1 to TRBJ2-3; D is ambiguous. Trimming removed 2 bases at V and 5 bases at J, with 12 bases between. This CDR3 is 14 amino acids long. Germline CDR1 and CDR2: SGHRS and YFSETQ.

The rearrangement links TRBV5-4 to TRBJ2-3; D gene ambiguous. CDR3 size: 15 residues. CDR1 and CDR2 (germline): SGHNT, YYREEE (reference sequence). V was cut by 0 bases and J by 0 bases, with 8 bases left in between. This CDR3 is CASSLVGWSTDTQYF. The CDR3 nucleotides are TGTGCCAGCAGCTTGGTGGGCTGGAGCACAGATACGCAGTATTTT.

The genes are TRBV7-9 and TRBJ2-2; D is ambiguous. Germline CDR1 and CDR2: SEHNR and FQNEAQ (reference sequence). Trimming left V 2 bases short and J 6 bases short, with 7 bases between. CDR3 length: 13 amino acids. The CDR3 region is CASSLKTAGELFF. The CDR3 DNA follows: TGTGCCAGCAGCTTAAAAACAGCCGGGGAGCTGTTTTTT.

The chain recombines TRBV5-1 with TRBJ1-5, with TRBD1 matching over 7 bases. Germline loops: CDR1 SGHRS, CDR2 YFSETQ. The CDR3 consists of 18 residues. The V and J ends lost 3 bases and 3 bases, in that order; junction bases with no gene match: 15. DNA of the CDR3: TGCGCCAGCAGCTGGGGCCCGACAGGGCTAATCCACAATCAGCCCCAGCATTTT. This encodes CASSWGPTGLIHNQPQHF.

The chain has TRBV25-1 and TRBJ1-5, with D maybe TRBD1 (5 bases). The germline V and J ends were trimmed by 3 bases and 1 base, with 10 bases remaining between them. The CDR3 runs to 15 residues. The germline gives CDR1 MGHDK, CDR2 SYGVNS. The CDR3 DNA reads TGTGCCAGCAGTGATGGGGGGGGGAGCAATCAGCCCCAGCATTTT. Translated, it gives CASSDGGGSNQPQHF.

This clonotype was observed at least ten times. The CDR3 DNA reads TGTGCCAGCAGTGAATTGGGGGGGCGGGAGACCCAGTACTTC. Protein sequence: CASSELGGRETQYF. This sequence joins TRBV2 and TRBJ2-5; D is possibly TRBD2 (7 bases). Looked up from germline, CDR1 is SNHLY and CDR2 is FYNNEI. The length of the CDR3 is 14 residues. V was cut by 2 bases and J by 5 bases, with 12 bases left in between. The full variable domain, in which reference TRBV2 and TRBJ2-5 provide the parts outside the CDR3, is EPEVTQTPSHQVTQMGQEVILRCVPISNHLYFYWYRQILGQKVEFLVSFYNNEISEKSEIFDDQFSVERPDGSNFTLKIRSTKLEDSAMYFCASSELGGRETQYFGPGTRLLVL.

This clonotype has ten or more counts. This chain connects TRBV28 to TRBJ2-7; 7 nucleotides match TRBD2. The junction had 2 bases not matched to a gene; V was cut back by 6 bases and J by 3 bases. This CDR3 has 12 amino acids. CDR1 and CDR2 (germline): MDHEN, SYDVKM. The CDR3 here is CASRGGHYEQYF. CDR3 coding DNA: TGTGCCAGCAGGGGAGGGCACTACGAGCAGTACTTC.

This clonotype was seen at least ten times. The rearrangement links TRBV2 to TRBJ1-2; a possible D gene is TRBD1 (5 bases). CDR3 length: 12 residues. CDR1 and CDR2 from the germline V gene are SNHLY and FYNNEI. V was cut by 1 base and J by 8 bases, with 8 bases left in between. The CDR3 nucleotides are TGTGCCAGCAGTGAAGTCAGGGTGGGCTACACCTTC. This encodes CASSEVRVGYTF.

The chain links TRBV19 to TRBJ2-1; 12 bases are shared with TRBD1. CDR3 length equals 14 residues. The V and J ends lost 4 bases and 8 bases, in that order; junction bases with no gene match: 3. CDR1 is LNHDA, CDR2 SQIVND, per germline (reference sequence). CDR3 loop: CASSKGQGAYEQFF. The CDR3 DNA is TGTGCCAGTAGTAAGGGACAGGGGGCCTATGAGCAGTTCTTC.

The chain is built from TRBV12-3 or TRBV12-4 and TRBJ1-5; D unresolved. There are 18 residues in the CDR3. V was cut by 5 bases and J by 4 bases, with 24 bases left in between. The CDR3 region has the DNA TGTGCCAGCAGTCGATCGGCCGGGCCCCAAGTTCCAAATCAGCCCCAGCATTTT. This gives the protein CASSRSAGPQVPNQPQHF.

The rearrangement links TRBV20-1 to TRBJ1-1; 8 bases agree with TRBD1. Germline CDR1 and CDR2: DFQATT and SNEGSKA (reference sequence). V gave up 6 bases and J gave up 1 base; unmatched junction bases: 13. This CDR3 has 16 amino acids. CDR3 residues: CSATRTGRGRNTEAFF. CDR3 coding DNA: TGCAGTGCCACCCGGACAGGGCGAGGTCGGAACACTGAAGCTTTCTTT.

In its sample, this clonotype was seen many times. The genes are TRBV12-3 or TRBV12-4 and TRBJ2-7; 7 bases fit TRBD1. This CDR3 spans 14 amino acids. With V trimmed by 5 bases and J by 3 bases, 7 bases remained unmatched. The CDR3 region is CASSRQGIDYEQYF. CDR3 in DNA: TGTGCCAGCAGTCGACAGGGAATCGACTACGAGCAGTACTTC.

In its sample, this clonotype was seen many times. CDR3 DNA: TGTGCCAGCAGACCCCTACCGGGACACCGGAACACTGAAGCTTTCTTT. The encoded protein is CASRPLPGHRNTEAFF. This rearrangement joins TRBV11-2 to TRBJ1-1, with D perhaps TRBD1 (6 bases). Germline loops: CDR1 SGHAT, CDR2 FQNNGV. The CDR3 has 16 amino acids. Trimming took 6 bases from V and 1 from J, leaving 18 bases between them.

This clonotype was detected many times. The chain employs TRBV12-3 or TRBV12-4 and TRBJ1-3; D might be TRBD1 (6 bases). The ends were cut back, 1 base at V and 8 bases at J, with 12 bases in the middle. The CDR3 consists of 14 residues. CDR3 sequence: CASSLDRAGDTIYF. CDR3 nucleotides: TGTGCCAGCAGTTTAGACAGGGCTGGGGACACCATATATTTT.

This clonotype occurred many times. This chain links TRBV24-1 with TRBJ2-1, with D possibly matching TRBD2 (6 bases). From germline, CDR1 is KGHDR and CDR2 SFDVKD. The CDR3 is 17 amino acids. For the CDR3, the DNA is TGTGGACCTAAATCGCCGGGGGAGCCCACCTCCTACAATGAGCAGTTCTTC. It is translated as CGPKSPGEPTSYNEQFF.

The V and J genes are TRBV5-1 and TRBJ1-3; 9 nucleotides agree with TRBD1. The CDR3 length is 18 residues. Germline trimming cut 1 base from V and 2 bases from J; bases unmatched to any gene: 10. Germline CDR1 is SGHRS and CDR2 is YFSETQ. This CDR3 is CASSLRGRDRAAGNTIYF. Written as DNA, the CDR3 is TGCGCCAGCAGCTTGAGGGGCCGGGACAGGGCCGCTGGAAACACCATATATTTT.

This clonotype was seen more than once but under ten times. The chain uses TRBV7-9 and TRBJ1-1; the D gene is possibly TRBD1 (5 bases). From germline, CDR1 is SEHNR and CDR2 FQNEAQ (reference sequence). The CDR3 extends over 16 amino acids. Trimming removed 4 bases from V and 2 bases from J, with 17 bases in between. The CDR3 DNA follows: TGTGCCAGCAGCTCCCCGTTGGGGCGATTAAACACTGAAGCTTTCTTT. It codes for CASSSPLGRLNTEAFF.

This chain links TRBV7-9 with TRBJ2-5; 7 nucleotides agree with TRBD2. Germline V gives CDR1 SEHNR, CDR2 FQNEAQ (reference sequence). There are 17 residues in the CDR3. Unmatched junction bases numbered 15, after V lost 5 bases and J lost 3 bases. CDR3 DNA: TGTGCCAGCAGCCCTGGGGACTACACCAAAAAAAAAGAGACCCAGTACTTC. Its translation is CASSPGDYTKKKETQYF.

This clonotype was observed at least ten times. This chain connects TRBV6-5 to TRBJ1-6; D unclear. The V gene's germline CDR1 is MNHEY and CDR2 SVGAGI. V was shortened by 0 bases and J by 0 bases, with 12 bases between the two germline ends. This CDR3 has 18 amino acids. CDR3 loop: CASSYSRLGSSYNSPLHF. CDR3 DNA: TGTGCCAGCAGTTACTCGAGACTCGGCAGCTCCTATAATTCACCCCTCCACTTT.

The chain employs TRBV19 and TRBJ1-6; D uncertain. The V end lost 4 bases, the J end lost 0 bases, and 7 bases lay between the germline ends. The germline CDR1 and CDR2 sequences are LNHDA and SQIVND (reference sequence). The CDR3 runs to 15 residues. The chain's CDR3 is CASSNDGSYNSPLHF. CDR3 coding DNA: TGTGCCAGTAGTAACGATGGCTCCTATAATTCACCCCTCCACTTT.